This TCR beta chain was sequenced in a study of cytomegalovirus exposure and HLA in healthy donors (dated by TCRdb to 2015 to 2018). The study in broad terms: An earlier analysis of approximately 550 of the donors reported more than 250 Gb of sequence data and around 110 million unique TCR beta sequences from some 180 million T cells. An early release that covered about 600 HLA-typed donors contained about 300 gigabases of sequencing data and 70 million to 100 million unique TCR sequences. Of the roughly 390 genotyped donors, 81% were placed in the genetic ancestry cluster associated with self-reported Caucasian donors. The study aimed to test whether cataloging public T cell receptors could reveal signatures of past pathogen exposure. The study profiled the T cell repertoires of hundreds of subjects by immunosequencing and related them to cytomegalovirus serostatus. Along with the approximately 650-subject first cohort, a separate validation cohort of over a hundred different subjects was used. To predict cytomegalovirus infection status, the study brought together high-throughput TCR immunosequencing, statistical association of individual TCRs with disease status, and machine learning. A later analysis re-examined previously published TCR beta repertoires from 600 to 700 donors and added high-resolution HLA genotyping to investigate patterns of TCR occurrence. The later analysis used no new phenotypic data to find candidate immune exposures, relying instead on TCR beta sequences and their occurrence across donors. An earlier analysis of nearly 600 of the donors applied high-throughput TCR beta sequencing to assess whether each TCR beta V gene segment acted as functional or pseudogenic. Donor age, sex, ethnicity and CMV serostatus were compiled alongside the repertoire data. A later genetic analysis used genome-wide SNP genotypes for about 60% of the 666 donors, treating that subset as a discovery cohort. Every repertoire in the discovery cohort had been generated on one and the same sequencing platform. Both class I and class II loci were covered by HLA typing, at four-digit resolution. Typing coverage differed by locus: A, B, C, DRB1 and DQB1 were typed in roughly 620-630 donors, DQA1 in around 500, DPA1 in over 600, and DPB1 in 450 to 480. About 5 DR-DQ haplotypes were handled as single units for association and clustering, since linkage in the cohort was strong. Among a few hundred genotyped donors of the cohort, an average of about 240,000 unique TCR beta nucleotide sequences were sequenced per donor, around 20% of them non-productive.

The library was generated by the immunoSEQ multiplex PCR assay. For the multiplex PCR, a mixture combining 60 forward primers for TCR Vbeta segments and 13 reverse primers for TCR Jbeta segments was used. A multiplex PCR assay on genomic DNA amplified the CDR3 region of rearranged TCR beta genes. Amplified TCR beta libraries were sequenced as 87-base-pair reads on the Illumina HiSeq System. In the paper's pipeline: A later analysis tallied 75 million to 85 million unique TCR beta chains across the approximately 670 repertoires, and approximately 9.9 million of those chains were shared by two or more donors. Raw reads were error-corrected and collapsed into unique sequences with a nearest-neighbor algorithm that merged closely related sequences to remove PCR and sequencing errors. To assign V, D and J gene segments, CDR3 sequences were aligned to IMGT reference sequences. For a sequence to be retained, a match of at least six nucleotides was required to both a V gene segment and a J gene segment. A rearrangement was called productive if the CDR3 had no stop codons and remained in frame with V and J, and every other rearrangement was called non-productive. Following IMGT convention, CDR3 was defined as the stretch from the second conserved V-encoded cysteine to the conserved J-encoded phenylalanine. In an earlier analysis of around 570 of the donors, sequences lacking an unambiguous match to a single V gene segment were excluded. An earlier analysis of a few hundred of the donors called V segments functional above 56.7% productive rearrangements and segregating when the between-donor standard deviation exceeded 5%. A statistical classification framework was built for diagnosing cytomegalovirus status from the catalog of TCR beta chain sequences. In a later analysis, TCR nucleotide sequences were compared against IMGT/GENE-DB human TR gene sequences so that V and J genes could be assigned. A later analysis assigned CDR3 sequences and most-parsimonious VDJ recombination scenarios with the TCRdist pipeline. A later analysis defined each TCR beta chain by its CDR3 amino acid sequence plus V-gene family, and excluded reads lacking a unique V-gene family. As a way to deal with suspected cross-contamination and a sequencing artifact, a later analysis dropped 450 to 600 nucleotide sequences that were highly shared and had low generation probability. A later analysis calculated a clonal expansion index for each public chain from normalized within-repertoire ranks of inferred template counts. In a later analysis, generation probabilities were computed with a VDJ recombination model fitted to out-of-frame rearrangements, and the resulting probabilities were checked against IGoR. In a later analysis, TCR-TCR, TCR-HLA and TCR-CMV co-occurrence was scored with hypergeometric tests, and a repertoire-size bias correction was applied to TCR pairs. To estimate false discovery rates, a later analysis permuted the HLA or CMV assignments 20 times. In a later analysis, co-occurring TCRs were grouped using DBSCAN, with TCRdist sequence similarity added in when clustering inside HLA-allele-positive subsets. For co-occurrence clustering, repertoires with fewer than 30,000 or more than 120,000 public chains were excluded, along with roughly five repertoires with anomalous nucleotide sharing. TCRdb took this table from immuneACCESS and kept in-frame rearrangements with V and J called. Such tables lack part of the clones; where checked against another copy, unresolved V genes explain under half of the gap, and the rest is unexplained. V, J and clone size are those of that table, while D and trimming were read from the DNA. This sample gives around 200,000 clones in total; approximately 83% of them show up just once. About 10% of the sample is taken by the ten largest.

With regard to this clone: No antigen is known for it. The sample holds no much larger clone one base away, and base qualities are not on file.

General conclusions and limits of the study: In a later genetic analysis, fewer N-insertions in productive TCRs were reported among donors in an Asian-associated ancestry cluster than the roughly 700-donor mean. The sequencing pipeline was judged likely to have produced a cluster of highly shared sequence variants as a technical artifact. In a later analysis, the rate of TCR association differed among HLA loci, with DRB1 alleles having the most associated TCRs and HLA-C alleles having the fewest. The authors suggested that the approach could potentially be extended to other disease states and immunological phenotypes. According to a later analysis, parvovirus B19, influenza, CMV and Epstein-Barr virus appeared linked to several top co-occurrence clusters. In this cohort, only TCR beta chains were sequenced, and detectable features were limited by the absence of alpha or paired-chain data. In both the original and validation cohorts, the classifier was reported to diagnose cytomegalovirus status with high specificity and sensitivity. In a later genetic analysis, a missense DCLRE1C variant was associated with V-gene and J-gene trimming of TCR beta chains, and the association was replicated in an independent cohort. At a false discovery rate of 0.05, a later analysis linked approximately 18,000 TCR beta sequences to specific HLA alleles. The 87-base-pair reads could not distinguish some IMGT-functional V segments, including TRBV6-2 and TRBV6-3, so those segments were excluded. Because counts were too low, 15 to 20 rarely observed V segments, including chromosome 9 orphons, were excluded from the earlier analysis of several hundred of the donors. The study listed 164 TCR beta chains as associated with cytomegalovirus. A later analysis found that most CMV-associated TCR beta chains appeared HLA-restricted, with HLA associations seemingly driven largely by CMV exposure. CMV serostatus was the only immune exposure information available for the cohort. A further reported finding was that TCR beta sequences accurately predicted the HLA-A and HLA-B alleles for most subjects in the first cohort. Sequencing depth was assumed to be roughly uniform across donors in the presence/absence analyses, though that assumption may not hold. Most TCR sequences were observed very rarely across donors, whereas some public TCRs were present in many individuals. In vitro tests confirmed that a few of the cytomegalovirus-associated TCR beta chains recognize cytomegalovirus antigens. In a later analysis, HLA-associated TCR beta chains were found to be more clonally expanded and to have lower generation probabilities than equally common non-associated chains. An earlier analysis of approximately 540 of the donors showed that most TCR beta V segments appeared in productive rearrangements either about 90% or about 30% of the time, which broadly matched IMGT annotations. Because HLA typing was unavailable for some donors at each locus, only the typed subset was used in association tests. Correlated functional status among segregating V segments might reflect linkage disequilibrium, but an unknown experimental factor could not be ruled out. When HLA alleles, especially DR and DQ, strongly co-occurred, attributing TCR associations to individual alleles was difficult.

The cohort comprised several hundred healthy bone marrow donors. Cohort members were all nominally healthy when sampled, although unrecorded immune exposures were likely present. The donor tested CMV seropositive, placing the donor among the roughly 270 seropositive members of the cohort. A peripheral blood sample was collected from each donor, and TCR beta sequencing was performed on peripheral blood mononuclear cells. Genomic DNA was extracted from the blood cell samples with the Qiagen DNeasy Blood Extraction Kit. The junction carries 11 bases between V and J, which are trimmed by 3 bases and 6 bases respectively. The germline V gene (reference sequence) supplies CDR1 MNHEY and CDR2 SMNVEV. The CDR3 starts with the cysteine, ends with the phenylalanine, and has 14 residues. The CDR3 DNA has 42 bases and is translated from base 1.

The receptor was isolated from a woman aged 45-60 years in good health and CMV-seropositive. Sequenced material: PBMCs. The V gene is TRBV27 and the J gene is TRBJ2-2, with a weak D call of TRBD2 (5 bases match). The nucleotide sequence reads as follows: TGTGCCAGCAGTTTTGGCCCCGGGGCCGGGGAGCTGTTTTTT. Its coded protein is CASSFGPGAGELFF.